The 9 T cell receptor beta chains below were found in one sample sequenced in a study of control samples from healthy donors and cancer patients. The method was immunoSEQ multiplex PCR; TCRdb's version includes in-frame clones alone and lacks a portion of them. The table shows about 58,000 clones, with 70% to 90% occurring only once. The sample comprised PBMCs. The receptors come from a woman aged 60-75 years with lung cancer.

The CDR3 bases are TGTGCCAGTAGTACCTATGGGTCAGGGTCTGGTGGCTACACCTTC. Translation: CASSTYGSGSGGYTF. J is TRBJ1-2 and V is TRBV19; D is perhaps TRBD1 (5 bases). From germline, CDR1 is LNHDA and CDR2 SQIVND (reference sequence). The CDR3 consists of 15 residues. The V and J ends lost 4 bases and 7 bases respectively, with 19 bases between them. Looking up the rest from reference TRBV19 and TRBJ1-2 gives the full variable domain: DGGITQSPKYLFRKEGQNVTLSCEQNLNHDAMYWYRQDPGQGLRLIYYSQIVNDFQKGDIAEGYSVSREKKESFPLTVTSAQKNPTAFYLCASSTYGSGSGGYTFGSGTRLTVV.

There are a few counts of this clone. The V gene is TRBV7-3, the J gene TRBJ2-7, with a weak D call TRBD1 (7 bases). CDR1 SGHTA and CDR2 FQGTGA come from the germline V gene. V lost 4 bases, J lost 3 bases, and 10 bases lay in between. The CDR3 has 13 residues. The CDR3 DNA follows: TGTGCCAGCAGCTATCAGGGGGGCTACGAGCAGTACTTC. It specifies CASSYQGGYEQYF. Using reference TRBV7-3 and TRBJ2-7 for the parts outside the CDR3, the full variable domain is GAGVSQTPSNKVTEKGKYVELRCDPISGHTALYWYRQSLGQGPEFLIYFQGTGAADDSGLPNDRFFAVRPEGSVSTLKIQRTERGDSAVYLCASSYQGGYEQYFGPGTRLTVT.

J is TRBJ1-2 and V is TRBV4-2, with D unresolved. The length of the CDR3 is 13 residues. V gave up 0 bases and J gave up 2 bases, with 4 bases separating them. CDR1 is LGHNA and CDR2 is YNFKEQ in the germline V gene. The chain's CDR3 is CASSQDPNYGYTF. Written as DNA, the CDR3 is TGTGCCAGCAGCCAAGATCCAAACTATGGCTACACCTTC.

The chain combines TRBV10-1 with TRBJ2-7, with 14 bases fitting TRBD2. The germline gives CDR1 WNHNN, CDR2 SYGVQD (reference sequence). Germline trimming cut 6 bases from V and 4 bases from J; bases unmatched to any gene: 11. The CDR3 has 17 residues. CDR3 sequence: CASSPPGTSGSRYEQYF. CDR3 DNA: TGCGCCAGCAGCCCTCCCGGGACTAGCGGGAGTCGGTACGAGCAGTACTTC.

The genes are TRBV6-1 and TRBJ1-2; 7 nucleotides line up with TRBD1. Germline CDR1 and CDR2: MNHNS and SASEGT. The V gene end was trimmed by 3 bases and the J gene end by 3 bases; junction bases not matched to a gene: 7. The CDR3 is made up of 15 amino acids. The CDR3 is CASSDVFRGDYGYTF. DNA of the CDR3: TGTGCCAGCAGTGATGTTTTCAGGGGGGACTATGGCTACACCTTC.

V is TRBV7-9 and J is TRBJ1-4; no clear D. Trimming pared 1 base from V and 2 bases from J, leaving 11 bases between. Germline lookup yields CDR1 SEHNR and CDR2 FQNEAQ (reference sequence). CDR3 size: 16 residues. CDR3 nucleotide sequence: TGTGCCAGCAGCTTAGGGGTGGTTGCGACTAATGAAAAACTGTTTTTT. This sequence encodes CASSLGVVATNEKLFF.

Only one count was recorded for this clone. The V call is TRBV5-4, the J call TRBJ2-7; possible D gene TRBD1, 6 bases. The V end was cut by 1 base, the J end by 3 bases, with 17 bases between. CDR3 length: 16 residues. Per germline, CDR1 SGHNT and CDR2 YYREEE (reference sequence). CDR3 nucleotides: TGTGCCAGCAGCTTGTATGGGGCAGGGGTTTACTACGAGCAGTACTTC. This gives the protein CASSLYGAGVYYEQYF.

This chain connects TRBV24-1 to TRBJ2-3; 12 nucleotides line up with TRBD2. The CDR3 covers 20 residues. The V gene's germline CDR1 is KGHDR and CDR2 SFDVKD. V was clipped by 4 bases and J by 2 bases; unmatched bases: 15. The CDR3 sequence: CATSDPTGTSGRSITDTQYF. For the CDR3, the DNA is TGTGCCACCAGTGACCCCACCGGCACTAGCGGGAGGTCAATCACAGATACGCAGTATTTT.

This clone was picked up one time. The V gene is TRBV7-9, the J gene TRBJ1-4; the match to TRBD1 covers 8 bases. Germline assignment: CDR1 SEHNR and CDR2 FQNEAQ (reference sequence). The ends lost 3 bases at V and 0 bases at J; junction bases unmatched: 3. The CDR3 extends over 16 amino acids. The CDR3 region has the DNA TGTGCCAGCAGCTTCGGACAGGGTACAACTAATGAAAAACTGTTTTTT. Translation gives CASSFGQGTTNEKLFF.